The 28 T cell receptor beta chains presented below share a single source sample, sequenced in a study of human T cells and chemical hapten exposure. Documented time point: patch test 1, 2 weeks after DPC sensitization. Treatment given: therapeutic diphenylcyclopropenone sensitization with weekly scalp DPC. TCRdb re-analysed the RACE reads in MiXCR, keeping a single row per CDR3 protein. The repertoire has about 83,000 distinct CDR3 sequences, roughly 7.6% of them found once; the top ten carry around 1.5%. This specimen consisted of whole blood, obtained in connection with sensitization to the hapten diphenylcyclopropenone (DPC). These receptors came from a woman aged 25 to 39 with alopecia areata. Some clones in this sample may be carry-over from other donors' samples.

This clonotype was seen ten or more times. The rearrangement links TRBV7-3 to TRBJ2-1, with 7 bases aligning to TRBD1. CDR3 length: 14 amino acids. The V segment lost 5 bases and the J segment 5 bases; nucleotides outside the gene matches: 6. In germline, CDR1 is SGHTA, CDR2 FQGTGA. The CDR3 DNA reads TGTGCCAGCAGCCTGGACAGGATGGACAATGAGCAGTTCTTC. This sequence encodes CASSLDRMDNEQFF.

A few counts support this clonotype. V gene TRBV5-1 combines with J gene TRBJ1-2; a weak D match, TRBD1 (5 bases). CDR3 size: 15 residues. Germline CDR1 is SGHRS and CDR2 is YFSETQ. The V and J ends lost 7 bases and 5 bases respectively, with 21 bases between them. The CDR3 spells CASSLSPGVGYGYTF. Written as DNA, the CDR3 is TGCGCCAGCTCCCTAAGTCCGGGGGTTGGATATGGCTACACCTTC.

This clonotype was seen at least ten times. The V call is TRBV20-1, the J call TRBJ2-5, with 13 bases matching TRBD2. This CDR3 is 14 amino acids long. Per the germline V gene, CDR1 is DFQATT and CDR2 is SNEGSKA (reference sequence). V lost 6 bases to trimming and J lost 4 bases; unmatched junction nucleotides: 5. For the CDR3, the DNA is TGCAGTGCACCAACTAGCGGGGGGGCAGAGACCCAGTACTTC. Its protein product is CSAPTSGGAETQYF.

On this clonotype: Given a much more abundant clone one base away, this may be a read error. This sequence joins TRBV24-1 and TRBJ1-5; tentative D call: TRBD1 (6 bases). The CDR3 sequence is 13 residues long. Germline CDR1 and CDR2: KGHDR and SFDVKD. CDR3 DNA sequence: TGTGCCACCCAGGGGACGGCGAATCAGCCCCAGAATTTT. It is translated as CATQGTANQPQNF.

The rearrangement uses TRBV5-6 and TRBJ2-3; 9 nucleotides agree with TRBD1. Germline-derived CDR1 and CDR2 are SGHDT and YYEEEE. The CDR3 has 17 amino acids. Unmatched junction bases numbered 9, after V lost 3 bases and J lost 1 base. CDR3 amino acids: CASSSGTGGRGTDTQYF. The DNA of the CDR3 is TGTGCCAGCAGCTCCGGAACAGGGGGCCGTGGCACAGATACGCAGTATTTT.

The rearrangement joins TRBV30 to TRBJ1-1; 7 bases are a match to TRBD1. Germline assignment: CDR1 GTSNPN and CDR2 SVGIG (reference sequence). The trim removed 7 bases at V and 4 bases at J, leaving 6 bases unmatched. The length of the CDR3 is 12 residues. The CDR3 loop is CAFTRGGTEAFF. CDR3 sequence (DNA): TGTGCCTTTACCAGGGGGGGCACTGAAGCTTTCTTT.

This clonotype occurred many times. CDR3 in DNA: TGCAGTGCTAGTGCAGGAGGATTCACAGATACGCAGTATTTT. It codes for CSASAGGFTDTQYF. The chain joins TRBV20-1 to TRBJ2-3, with D possibly matching TRBD2 (5 bases). V shed 3 bases and J shed 2 bases, with 12 bases lying between them. The CDR3 is 14 amino acids. Germline CDR1 and CDR2: DFQATT and SNEGSKA (reference sequence).

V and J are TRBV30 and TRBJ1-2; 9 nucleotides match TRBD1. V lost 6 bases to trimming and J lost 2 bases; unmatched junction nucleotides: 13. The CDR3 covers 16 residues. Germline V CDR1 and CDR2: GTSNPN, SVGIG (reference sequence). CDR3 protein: CACTGTGRTGNYGYTF. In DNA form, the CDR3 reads TGTGCCTGCACGGGGACAGGGCGGACGGGGAACTATGGCTACACCTTC. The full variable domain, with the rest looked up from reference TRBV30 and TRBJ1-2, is SQTIHQWPATLVQPVGSPLSLECTVEGTSNPNLYWYRQAAGRGLQLLFYSVGIGQISSEVPQNLSASRPQDRQFILSSKKLLLSDSGFYLCACTGTGRTGNYGYTFGSGTRLTVV.

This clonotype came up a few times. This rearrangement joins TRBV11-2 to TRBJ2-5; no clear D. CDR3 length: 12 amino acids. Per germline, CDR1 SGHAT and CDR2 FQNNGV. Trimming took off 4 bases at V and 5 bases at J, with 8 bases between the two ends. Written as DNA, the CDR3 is TGTGCCAGCAGCTCACACACGGAGACCCAGTACTTC. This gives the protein CASSSHTETQYF.

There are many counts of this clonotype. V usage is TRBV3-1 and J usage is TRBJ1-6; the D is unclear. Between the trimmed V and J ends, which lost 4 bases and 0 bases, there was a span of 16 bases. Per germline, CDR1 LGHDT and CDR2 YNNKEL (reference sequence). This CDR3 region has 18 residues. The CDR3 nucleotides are TGTGCCAGCAGCCCAGAGGACGTCCGGAGCTCCTATAATTCACCCCTCCACTTT. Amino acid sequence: CASSPEDVRSSYNSPLHF.

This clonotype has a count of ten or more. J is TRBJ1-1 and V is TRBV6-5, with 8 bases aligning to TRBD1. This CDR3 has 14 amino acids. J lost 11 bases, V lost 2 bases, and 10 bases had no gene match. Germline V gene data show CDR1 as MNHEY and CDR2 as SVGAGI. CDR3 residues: CASSYVGTGGLAFF. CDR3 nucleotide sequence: TGTGCCAGCAGTTACGTCGGGACAGGCGGGTTGGCTTTCTTT.

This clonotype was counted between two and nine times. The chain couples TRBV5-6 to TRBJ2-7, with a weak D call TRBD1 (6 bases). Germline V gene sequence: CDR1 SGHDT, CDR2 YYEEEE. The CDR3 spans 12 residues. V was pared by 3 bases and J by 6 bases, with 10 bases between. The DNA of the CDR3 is TGTGCCAGCAGCTACACAGGGAGCGAGCAGTACTTC. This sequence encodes CASSYTGSEQYF.

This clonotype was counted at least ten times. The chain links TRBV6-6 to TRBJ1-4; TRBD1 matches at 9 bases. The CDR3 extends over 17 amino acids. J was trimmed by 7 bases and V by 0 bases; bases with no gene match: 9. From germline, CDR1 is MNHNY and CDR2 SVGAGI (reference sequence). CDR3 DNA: TGTGCCAGCAGTTACTCGGGGGGACAGGGATATGTTGAAAAACTGTTTTTT. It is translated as CASSYSGGQGYVEKLFF.

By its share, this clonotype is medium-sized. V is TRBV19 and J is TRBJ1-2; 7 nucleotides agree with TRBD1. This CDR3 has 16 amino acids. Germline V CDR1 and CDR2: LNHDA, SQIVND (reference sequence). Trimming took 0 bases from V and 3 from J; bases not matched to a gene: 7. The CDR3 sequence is CASSIDGTVNHYGYTF. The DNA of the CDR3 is TGTGCCAGTAGTATAGACGGGACAGTGAATCACTATGGCTACACCTTC.

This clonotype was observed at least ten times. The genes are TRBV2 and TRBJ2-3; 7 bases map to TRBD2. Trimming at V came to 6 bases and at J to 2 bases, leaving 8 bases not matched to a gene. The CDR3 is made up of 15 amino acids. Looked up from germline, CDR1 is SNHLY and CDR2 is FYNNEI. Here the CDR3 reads CASREHRDYTDTQYF. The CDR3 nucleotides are TGTGCCAGCAGGGAACACCGGGACTACACAGATACGCAGTATTTT.

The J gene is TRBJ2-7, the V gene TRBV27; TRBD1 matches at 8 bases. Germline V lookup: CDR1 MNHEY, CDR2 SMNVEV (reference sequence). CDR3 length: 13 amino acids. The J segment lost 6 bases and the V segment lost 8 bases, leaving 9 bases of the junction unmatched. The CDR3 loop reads CASGSQGVGEQYF. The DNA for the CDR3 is TGTGCCAGCGGTTCACAGGGGGTGGGCGAGCAGTACTTC.

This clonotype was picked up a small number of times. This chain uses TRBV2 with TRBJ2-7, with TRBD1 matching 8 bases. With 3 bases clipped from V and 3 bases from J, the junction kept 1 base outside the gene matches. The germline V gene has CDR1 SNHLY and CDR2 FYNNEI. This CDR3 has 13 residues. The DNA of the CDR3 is TGTGCCAGCAGTGACAGGGGGCTCTACGAGCAGTACTTC. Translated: CASSDRGLYEQYF.

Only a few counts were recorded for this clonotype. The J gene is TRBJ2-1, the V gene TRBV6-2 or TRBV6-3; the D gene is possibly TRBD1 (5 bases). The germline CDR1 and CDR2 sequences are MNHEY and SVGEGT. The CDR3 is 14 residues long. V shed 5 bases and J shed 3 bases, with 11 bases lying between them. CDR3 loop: CASSEQENYNEQFF. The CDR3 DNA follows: TGTGCCAGCAGTGAACAGGAGAACTACAATGAGCAGTTCTTC.

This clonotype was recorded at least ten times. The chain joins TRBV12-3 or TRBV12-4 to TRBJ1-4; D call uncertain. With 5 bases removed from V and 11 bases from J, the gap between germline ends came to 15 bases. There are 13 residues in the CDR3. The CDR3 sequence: CASSQSTQVKLFF. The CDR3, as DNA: TGTGCCAGCAGTCAATCCACTCAGGTTAAACTGTTTTTT.

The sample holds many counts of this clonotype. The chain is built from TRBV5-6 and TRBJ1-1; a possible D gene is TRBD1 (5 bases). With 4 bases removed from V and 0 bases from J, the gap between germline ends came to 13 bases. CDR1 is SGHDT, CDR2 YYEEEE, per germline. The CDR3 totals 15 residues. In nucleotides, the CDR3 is TGTGCCAGCAGCCCACCCGGGACGTTGAACACTGAAGCTTTCTTT. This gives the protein CASSPPGTLNTEAFF.

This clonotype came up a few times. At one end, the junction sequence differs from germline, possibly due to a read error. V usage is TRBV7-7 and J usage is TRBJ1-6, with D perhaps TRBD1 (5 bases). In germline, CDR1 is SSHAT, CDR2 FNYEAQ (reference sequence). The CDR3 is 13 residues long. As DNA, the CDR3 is TGTGCTAGCAGCCGAGGGAGGGGTTCACCCCTCCACTTT. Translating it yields CASSRGRGSPLHF. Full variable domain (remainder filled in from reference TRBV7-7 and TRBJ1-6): GAGVSQSPRYKVTKRGQDVTLRCDPISSHATLYWYQQALGQGPEFLTYFNYEAQPDKSGLPSDRFSAERPEGSISTLTIQRTEQRDSAMYRCASSRGRGSPLHFGNGTRLTVT.

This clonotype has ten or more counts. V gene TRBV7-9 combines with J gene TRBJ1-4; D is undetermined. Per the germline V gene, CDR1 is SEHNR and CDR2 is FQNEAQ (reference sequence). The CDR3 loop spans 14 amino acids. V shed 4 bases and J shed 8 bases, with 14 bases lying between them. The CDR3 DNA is TGTGCCAGCAGCTCCGAAAAGATAGGAGAAAAACTGTTTTTT. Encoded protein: CASSSEKIGEKLFF.

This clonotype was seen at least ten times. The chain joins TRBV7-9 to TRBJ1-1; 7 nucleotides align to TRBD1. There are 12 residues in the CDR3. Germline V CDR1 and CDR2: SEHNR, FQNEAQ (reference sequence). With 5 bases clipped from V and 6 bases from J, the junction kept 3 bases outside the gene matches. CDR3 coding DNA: TGTGCCAGCAGCCGCGGGACAGCTGAAGCTTTCTTT. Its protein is CASSRGTAEAFF.

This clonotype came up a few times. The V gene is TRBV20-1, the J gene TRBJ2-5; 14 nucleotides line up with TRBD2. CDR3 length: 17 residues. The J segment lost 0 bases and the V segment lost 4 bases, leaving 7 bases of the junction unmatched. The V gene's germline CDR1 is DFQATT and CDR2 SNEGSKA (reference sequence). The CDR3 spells CSAKGLAGAAYQETQYF. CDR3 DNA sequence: TGCAGTGCTAAGGGACTAGCGGGGGCCGCGTACCAAGAGACCCAGTACTTC.

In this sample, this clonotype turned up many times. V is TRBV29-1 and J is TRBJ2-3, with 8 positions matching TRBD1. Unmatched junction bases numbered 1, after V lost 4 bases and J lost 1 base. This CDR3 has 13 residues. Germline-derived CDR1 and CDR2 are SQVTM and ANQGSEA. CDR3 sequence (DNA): TGCAGCGTTGTGACAGGGGGCACAGATACGCAGTATTTT. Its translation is CSVVTGGTDTQYF.

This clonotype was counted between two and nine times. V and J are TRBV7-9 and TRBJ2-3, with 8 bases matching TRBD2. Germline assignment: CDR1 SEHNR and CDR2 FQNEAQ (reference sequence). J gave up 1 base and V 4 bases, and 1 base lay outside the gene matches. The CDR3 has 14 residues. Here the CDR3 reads CASSSAGGTDTQYF. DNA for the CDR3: TGTGCCAGCAGCTCAGCGGGGGGCACAGATACGCAGTATTTT.

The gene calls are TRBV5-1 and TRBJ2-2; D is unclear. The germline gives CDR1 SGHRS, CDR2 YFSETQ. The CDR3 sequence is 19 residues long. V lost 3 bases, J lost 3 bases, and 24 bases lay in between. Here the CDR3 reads CASSWPTSLRTLDTGELFF. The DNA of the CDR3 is TGCGCCAGCAGCTGGCCGACGTCTCTTAGAACATTAGACACCGGGGAGCTGTTTTTT. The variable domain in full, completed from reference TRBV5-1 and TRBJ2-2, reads KAGVTQTPRYLIKTRGQQVTLSCSPISGHRSVSWYQQTPGQGLQFLFEYFSETQRNKGNFPGRFSGRQFSNSRSEMNVSTLELGDSALYLCASSWPTSLRTLDTGELFFGEGSRLTVL.

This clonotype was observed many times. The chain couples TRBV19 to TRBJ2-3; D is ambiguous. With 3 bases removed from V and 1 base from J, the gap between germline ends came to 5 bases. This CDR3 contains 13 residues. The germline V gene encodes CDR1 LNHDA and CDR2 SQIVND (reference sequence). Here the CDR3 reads CASSMSGTDTQYF. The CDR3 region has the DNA TGTGCCAGTAGTATGTCCGGCACAGATACGCAGTATTTT.